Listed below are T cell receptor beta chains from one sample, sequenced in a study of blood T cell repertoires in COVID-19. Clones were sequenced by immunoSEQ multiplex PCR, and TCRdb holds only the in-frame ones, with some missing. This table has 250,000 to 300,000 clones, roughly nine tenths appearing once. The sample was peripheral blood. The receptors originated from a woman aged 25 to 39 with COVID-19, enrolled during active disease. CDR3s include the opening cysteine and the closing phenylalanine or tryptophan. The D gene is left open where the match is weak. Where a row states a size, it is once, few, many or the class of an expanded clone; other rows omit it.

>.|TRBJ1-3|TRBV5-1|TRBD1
TGCGCCAGCAGCTTGGAAGGGACAGGGGCTGGAAACACCATATATTTT
CASSLEGTGAGNTIYF
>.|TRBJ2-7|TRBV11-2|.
TGTGCCAGCACCCCCTTGAGTAGAGCCTACGAGCAGTACTTC
CASTPLSRAYEQYF
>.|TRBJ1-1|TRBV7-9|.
TGTGCCAGCAGCTTAGATACGGGGGTCAAAGCTTTCTTT
CASSLDTGVKAFF
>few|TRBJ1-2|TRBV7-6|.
TGTGCCAGCAGCTTGATCGGCTATGGCTACACCTTC
CASSLIGYGYTF
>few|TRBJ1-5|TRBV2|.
TGTGCCAGCAGTGAACAGTCCAGCAATCAGCCCCAGCATTTT
CASSEQSSNQPQHF
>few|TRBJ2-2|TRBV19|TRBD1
TGTGCCAGTAGCGTAGGGACAGCAAACACCGGGGAGCTGTTTTTT
CASSVGTANTGELFF
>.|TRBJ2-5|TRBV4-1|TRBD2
TGCGCCAGCAGCCACCCCCAACGGACTAGCGGGGGGGACGCCCAAGAGACCCAGTACTTC
CASSHPQRTSGGDAQETQYF
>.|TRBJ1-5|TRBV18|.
TGTGCCAGCTCACTCCAGGGAAATGGCAATCAGCCCCAGCATTTT
CASSLQGNGNQPQHF
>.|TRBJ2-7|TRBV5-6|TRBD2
TGTGCCAGCAGCGCCACTAGCGTTTACCCGGTTGGTATGTACTTC
CASSATSVYPVGMYF
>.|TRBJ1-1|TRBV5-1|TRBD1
TGCGCCAGCAGCTTCGGGACAGGGAACACTGAAGCTTTCTTT
CASSFGTGNTEAFF
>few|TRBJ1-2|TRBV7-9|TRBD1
TGTGCCAGCAGCTTAGACTTTGCAGGGGGCGGTCGTGGCTACACCTTC
CASSLDFAGGGRGYTF
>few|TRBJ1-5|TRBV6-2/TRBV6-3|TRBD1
TGTGCCAGCAGTTATATGAGGGGGCGAGGTCAGCCCCAGCATTTT
CASSYMRGRGQPQHF
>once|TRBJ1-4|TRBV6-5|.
TGTGCCAGCAGTTATCAATCAACTAATGAAAAACTGTTTTTT
CASSYQSTNEKLFF
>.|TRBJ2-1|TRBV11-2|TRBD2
TGTGCCAGCAGGGGCACTAGCGGGGGGGCCTCTGAGCAGTTCTTC
CASRGTSGGASEQFF
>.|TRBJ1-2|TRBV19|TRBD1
TGTGCCAGTAGCAATCGGGACAGGGGGCGCGGTGACTATGGCTACACCTTC
CASSNRDRGRGDYGYTF
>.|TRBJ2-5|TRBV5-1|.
TGCGCCAGCAGCCAGATTGCCCCAGTGTTGGAGACCCAGTACTTC
CASSQIAPVLETQYF
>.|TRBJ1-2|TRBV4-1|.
TGCGCCAGCAGCCAAGTGGGATCAGGACTCTATGGCTACACCTTC
CASSQVGSGLYGYTF
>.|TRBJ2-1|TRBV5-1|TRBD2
TGCGCCAGCAGCTTCGGCGGGGGGGCTAACAATGAGCAGTTCTTC
CASSFGGGANNEQFF
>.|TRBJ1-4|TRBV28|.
TGTGCCAGCAGTCTCTACGGACAGTGGGATGAAAAACTGTTTTTT
CASSLYGQWDEKLFF
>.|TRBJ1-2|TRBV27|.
TGTGCCAGCAGCCCAGTCGCTAACTATGGCTACACCTTC
CASSPVANYGYTF
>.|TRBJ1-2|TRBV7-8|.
TGTGCCAGCAGCTTAGATAGTGTAGGAGGGGATAAGGGCTACACCTTC
CASSLDSVGGDKGYTF
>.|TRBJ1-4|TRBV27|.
TGTGCCAGCAGTTTATCTTCAAGGGGCTCTTTTGAAAAACTGTTTTTT
CASSLSSRGSFEKLFF
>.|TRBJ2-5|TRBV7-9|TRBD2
TGTGCCAGCAGCCCCGCCGGACGGGGGGTGGGAGAGACCCAGTACTTC
CASSPAGRGVGETQYF
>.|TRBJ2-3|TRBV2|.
TGTGCCAACGGGGGACTGGAAACGTATTTT
CANGGLETYF
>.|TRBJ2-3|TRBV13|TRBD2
TGTGCCAGCAGCTTAGGCGCTAGCGGGGTGGGAGATACGCAGTATTTT
CASSLGASGVGDTQYF
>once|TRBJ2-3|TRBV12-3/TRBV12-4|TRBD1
TGTGCCAGCAGTCCGACAGGGGATACGCAGTATTTT
CASSPTGDTQYF
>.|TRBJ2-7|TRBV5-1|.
TGCGCCAGCAGTTCCGGACAGCATTCACCCTACGAGCAGTACTTC
CASSSGQHSPYEQYF
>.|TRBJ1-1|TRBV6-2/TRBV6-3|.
TGTGCCAGCAGCAACCTAAAACGGGAAACTGAAGCTTTCTTT
CASSNLKRETEAFF
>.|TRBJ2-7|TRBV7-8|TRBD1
TGTGCCAGCAGGGATCCGGGACAGGGTCTATACGAGCAGTACTTC
CASRDPGQGLYEQYF
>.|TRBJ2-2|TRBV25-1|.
TGTGCCCCTAGGATCCGCGACACCGGGGAGCTGTTTTTT
CAPRIRDTGELFF
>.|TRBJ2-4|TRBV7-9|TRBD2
TGTGCCAGCAGCTCCCTGACTAGCGGGGCTCTAGCCAAAAACATTCAGTACTTC
CASSSLTSGALAKNIQYF
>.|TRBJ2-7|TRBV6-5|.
TGTGCCAGTTCGGGGGGCTCCCCCTACGAGCAGTACTTC
CASSGGSPYEQYF
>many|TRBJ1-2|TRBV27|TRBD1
TGTGCCAGCAGTTTATCTCGGACAGGGGACGGCTACACCTTC
CASSLSRTGDGYTF
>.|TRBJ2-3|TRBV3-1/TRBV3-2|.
TGTGCCAGCAGCCAACGCCCAGTGGGCACAGATACGCAGTATTTT
CASSQRPVGTDTQYF
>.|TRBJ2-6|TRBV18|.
TGTGCCAGCTCACCCGCGAGGGGGGCCAACGTCCTGACTTTC
CASSPARGANVLTF
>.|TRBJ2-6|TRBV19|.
TGTGCCAGTAGTATCCGGGTTAATTCTGGGGCCAACGTCCTGACTTTC
CASSIRVNSGANVLTF
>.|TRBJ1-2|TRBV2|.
TGTGCCAGCAGTGAAGTGGGGGGACGGGGATCGGTCTATGGCTACACCTTC
CASSEVGGRGSVYGYTF
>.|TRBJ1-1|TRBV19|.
TGTGCCACTAACACAGGGACCACTGAAGCTTTCTTT
CATNTGTTEAFF
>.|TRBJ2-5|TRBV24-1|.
TGTGCCACCAGTGGCCCTGGGGGGCAAGAGACCCAGTACTTC
CATSGPGGQETQYF
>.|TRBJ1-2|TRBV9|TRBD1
TGTGCCAGCCTAGACAGGGGGAACTATGGCTACACCTTC
CASLDRGNYGYTF
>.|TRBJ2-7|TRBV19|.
TGTGCCAGTAGTATTGGCCCCCTCCAGACCTACGAGCAGTACTTC
CASSIGPLQTYEQYF
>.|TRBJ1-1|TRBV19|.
TGTGCCAGTAGGAAGGGGAGAAGCGGGGGAAACACTGAAGCTTTCTTT
CASRKGRSGGNTEAFF
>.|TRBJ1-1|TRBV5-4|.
TGTGCCAGCAGGGGGGCCAGGGGCAACACTGAAGCTTTCTTT
CASRGARGNTEAFF